The T cell receptor beta chain under discussion was sequenced for a study of post-analysis software for immune sequencing data (dated by TCRdb to 2015 to 2017). About the full investigation: Relapsing-remitting, secondary progressive and progressive-relapsing multiple sclerosis were recorded as disease courses, and subtype annotation was lacking for some patients. The multiple sclerosis patient repertoires were compared with 10 to 12 previously published healthy control repertoires from donors aged about 6 to 26 years. A subset of samples was prepared in parallel using single-end sample barcoding, then pooled and co-amplified after Illumina adapter ligation.

What the research found in general, with its limitations: The multiple sclerosis patient group was slightly younger than the control group. Multiple sclerosis patients had significantly lower normalized Chao1 diversity than controls, a result that suggests substantial peripheral T-cell clonal expansion. When samples were clustered directly using the F measure, samples prepared in the same batch co-clustered strongly, which prompted a batch-effect correction.

The library came from PCR. The sequencing machine was an Illumina HiSeq 2500. To reduce PCR and sequencing biases, unique molecular identifiers were built into the TCR beta cDNA libraries. Every 1 to 10 million input T cells yielded approximately 500,000 cDNA molecules, meaning each molecule approximated one T cell. The patient libraries were prepared and sequenced using the same protocol as the earlier healthy control dataset. Within a given batch, samples were prepared together, multiplexed and sequenced on the same HiSeq lane. Concerning the study's data processing: MIGEC was used to process the raw barcoded reads, and molecular identifier groups with only a single read were discarded before consensus assembly and CDR3 extraction. VDJtools was used for post-analysis of the clonotype tables, with diversity normalized by down-sampling every dataset to the smallest sample size. To correct batch-related cross-sample contamination, repertoire overlap clustering matched CDR3 amino acid sequences but not nucleotide sequences. The raw public data were reprocessed by TCRdb itself: fastp quality trimming at Q25, MiXCR clonotype calling, in-frame beta chains only. Identical CDR3 proteins give one entry, which carries the most common genes and DNA. The authors' filters were not applied to this entry. This sample is represented by more than 350,000 distinct CDR3 sequences; about 40% of them were singletons. The biggest ten clones account for approximately 7.6% of the sample.

To demonstrate the VDJtools post-analysis software, TCR beta repertoires were profiled from the peripheral blood of 10 to 15 young patients with multiple sclerosis. The multiple sclerosis patients were children and adolescents ranging in age from about 6 to 16 years. A word on this clonotype: The specificity of this receptor is unknown. Base qualities are missing; no much larger clone stands one base away.

The clonotype originates from a girl aged 2 to 9 with multiple sclerosis. The sequenced sample was blood.

The DNA is as follows: TGCGCCAGCAGCCTATTCACAGGGAAGGGTAGCAATCAGCCCCAGCATTTT. This is translated as CASSLFTGKGSNQPQHF. This receptor chain uses TRBV4-1 and TRBJ1-5; TRBD1 could be the D gene, as 6 bases match. The cysteine opens and the phenylalanine closes a CDR3 of 17 amino acids. Only CDR3 DNA remains: 51 bases, in frame from the first base. V is reduced by 4 bases and J by 0 bases, leaving a spacing of 16 bases between them. CDR1 and CDR2 are drawn from the germline V gene: MGHRA, YSYEKL.